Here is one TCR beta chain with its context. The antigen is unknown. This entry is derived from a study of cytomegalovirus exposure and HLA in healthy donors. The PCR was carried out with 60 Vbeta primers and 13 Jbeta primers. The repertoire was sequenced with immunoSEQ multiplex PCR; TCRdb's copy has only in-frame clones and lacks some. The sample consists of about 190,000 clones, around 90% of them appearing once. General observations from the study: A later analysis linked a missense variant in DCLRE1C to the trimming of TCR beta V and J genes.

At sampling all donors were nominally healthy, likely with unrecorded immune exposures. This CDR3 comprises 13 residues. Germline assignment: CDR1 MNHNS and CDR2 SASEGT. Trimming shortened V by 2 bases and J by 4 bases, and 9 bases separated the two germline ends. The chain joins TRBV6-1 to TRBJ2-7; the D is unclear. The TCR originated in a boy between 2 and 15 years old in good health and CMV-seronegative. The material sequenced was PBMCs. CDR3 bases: TGTGCCAGCAGTGAAATAGATTTATACGAGCAGTACTTC. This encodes CASSEIDLYEQYF.